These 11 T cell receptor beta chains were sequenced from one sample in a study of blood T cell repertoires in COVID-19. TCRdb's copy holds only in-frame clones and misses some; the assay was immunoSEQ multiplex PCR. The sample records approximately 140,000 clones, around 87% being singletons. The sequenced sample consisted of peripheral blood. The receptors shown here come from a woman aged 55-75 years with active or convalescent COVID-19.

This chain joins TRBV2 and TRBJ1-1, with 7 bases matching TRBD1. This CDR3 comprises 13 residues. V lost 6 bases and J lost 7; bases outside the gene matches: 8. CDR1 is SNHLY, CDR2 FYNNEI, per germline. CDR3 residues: CASSLQGGDEAFF. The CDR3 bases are TGTGCCAGCAGCCTGCAGGGGGGTGATGAAGCTTTCTTT.

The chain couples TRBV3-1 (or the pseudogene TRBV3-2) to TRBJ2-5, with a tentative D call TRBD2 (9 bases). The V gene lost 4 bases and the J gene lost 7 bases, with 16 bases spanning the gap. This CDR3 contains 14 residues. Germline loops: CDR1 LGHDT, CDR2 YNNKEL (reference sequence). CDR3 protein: CASSPAGGTGTQYF. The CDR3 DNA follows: TGTGCCAGCAGCCCCGCGGGGGGGACAGGGACCCAGTACTTC.

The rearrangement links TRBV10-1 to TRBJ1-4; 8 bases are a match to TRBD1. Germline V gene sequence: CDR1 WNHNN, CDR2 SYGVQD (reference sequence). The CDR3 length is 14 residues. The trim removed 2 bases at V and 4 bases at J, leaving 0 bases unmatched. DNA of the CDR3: TGCGCCAGCAGTGAGGGACAGGGTAATGAAAAACTGTTTTTT. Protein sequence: CASSEGQGNEKLFF.

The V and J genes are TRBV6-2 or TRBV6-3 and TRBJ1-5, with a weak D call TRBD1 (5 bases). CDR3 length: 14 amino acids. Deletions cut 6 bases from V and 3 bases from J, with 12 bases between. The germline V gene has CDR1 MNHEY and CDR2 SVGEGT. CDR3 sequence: CASSPDSYNQPQHF. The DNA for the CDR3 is TGTGCCAGCAGCCCAGACAGTTACAATCAGCCCCAGCATTTT.

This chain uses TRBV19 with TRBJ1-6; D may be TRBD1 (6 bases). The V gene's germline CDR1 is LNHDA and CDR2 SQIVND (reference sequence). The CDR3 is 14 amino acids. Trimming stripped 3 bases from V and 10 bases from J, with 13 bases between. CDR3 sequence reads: CASSIPGEWSPLHF. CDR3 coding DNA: TGTGCCAGTAGTATCCCAGGGGAATGGTCACCCCTCCACTTT.

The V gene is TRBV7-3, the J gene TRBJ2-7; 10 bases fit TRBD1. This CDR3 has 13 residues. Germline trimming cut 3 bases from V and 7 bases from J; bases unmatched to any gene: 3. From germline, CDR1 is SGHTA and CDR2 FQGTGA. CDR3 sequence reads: CASSFDRGREQYF. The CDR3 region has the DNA TGTGCCAGCAGCTTCGACAGGGGGCGGGAGCAGTACTTC. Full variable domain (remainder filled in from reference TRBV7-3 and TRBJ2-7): GAGVSQTPSNKVTEKGKYVELRCDPISGHTALYWYRQSLGQGPEFLIYFQGTGAADDSGLPNDRFFAVRPEGSVSTLKIQRTERGDSAVYLCASSFDRGREQYFGPGTRLTVT.

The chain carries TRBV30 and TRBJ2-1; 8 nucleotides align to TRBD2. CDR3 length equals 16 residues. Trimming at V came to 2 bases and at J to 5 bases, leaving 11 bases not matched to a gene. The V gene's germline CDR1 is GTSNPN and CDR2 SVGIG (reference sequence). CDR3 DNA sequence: TGTGCCTGGAGTCACCCGGGAGGGTACAGTAACAATGAGCAGTTCTTC. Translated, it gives CAWSHPGGYSNNEQFF. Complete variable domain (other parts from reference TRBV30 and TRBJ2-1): SQTIHQWPATLVQPVGSPLSLECTVEGTSNPNLYWYRQAAGRGLQLLFYSVGIGQISSEVPQNLSASRPQDRQFILSSKKLLLSDSGFYLCAWSHPGGYSNNEQFFGPGTRLTVL.

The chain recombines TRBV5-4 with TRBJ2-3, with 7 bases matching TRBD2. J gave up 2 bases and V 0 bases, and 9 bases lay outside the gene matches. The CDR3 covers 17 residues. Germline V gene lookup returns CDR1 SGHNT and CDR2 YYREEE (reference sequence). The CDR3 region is CASSLALSGTYTDTQYF. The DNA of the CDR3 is TGTGCCAGCAGCTTGGCCCTAAGCGGGACCTACACAGATACGCAGTATTTT.

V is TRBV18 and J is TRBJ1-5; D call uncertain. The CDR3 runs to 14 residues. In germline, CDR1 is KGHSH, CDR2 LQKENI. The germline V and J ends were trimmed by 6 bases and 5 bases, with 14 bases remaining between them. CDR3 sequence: CASSTDMKDQPQHF. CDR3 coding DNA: TGTGCCAGCTCTACAGACATGAAAGATCAGCCCCAGCATTTT. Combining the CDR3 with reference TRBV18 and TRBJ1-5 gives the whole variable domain NAGVMQNPRHLVRRRGQEARLRCSPMKGHSHVYWYRQLPEEGLKFMVYLQKENIIDESGMPKERFSAEFPKEGPSILRIQQVVRGDSAAYFCASSTDMKDQPQHFGDGTRLSIL.

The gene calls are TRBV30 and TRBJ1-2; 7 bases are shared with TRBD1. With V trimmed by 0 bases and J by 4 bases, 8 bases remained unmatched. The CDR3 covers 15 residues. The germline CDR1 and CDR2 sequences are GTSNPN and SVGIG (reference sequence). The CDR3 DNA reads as TGTGCCTGGAGTGTAGTAGACGGGACAGTCTATGGCTACACCTTC. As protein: CAWSVVDGTVYGYTF.

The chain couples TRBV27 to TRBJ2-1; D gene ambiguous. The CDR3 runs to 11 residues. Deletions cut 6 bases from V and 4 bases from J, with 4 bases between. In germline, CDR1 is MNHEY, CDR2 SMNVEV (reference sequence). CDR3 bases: TGTGCCAGCAGCCTATACAATGAGCAGTTCTTC. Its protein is CASSLYNEQFF.